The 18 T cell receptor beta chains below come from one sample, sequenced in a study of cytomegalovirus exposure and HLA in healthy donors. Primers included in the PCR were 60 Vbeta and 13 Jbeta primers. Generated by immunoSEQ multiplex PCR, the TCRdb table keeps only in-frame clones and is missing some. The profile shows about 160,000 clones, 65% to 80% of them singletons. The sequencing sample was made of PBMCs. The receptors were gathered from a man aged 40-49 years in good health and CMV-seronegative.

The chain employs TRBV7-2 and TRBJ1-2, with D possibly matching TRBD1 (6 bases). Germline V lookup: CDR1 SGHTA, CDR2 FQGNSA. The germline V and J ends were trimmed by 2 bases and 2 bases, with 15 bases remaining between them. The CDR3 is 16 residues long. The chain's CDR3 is CASSLSPGHSNYGYTF. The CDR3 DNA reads TGTGCCAGCAGCTTATCCCCGGGACACTCAAACTATGGCTACACCTTC.

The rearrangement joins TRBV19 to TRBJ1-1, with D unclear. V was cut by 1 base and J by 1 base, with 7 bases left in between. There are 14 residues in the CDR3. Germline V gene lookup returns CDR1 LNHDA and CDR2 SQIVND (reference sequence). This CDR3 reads CASSIGFGNTEAFF. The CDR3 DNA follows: TGTGCCAGTAGTATAGGCTTCGGGAACACTGAAGCTTTCTTT.

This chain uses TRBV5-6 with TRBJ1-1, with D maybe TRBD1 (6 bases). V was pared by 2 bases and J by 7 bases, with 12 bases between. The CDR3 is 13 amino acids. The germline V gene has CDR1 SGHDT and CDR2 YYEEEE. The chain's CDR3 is CASSFRGAGEAFF. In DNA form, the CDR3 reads TGTGCCAGCAGCTTTCGGGGGGCTGGTGAAGCTTTCTTT.

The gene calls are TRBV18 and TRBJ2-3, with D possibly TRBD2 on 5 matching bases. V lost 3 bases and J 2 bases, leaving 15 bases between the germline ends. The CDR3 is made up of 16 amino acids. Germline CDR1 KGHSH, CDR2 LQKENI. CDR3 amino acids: CASSPGTGMTTDTQYF. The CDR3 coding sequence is TGTGCCAGCTCACCCGGCACGGGGATGACCACAGATACGCAGTATTTT.

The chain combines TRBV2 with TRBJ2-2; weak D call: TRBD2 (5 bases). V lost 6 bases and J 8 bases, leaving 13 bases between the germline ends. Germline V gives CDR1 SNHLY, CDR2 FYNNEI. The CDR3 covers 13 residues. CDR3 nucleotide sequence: TGTGCCAGCAGGGGCGGCAGCGGAGGGGAGCTGTTTTTT. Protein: CASRGGSGGELFF.

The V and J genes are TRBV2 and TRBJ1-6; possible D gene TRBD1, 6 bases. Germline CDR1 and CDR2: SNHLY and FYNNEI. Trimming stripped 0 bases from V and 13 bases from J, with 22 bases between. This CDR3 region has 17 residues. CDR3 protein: CASSEAHRANGAAPLHF. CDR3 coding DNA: TGTGCCAGCAGTGAAGCGCACAGGGCCAATGGAGCGGCTCCCCTCCACTTT.

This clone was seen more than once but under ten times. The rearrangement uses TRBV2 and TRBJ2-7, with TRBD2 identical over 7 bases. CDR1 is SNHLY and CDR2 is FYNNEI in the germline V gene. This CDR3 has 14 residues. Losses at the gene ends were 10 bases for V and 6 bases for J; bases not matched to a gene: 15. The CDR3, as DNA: TGTGCCACCGGAGGTGGGCAGCGGGGATCCGAGCAGTACTTC. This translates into CATGGGQRGSEQYF. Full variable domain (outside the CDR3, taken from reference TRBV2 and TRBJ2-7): EPEVTQTPSHQVTQMGQEVILRCVPISNHLYFYWYRQILGQKVEFLVSFYNNEISEKSEIFDDQFSVERPDGSNFTLKIRSTKLEDSAMYFCATGGGQRGSEQYFGPGTRLTVT.

The CDR3 DNA follows: TGTGCCAGTAGGGACCAAGGAGGCCGAGCTGAAGCTTTCTTT. It specifies CASRDQGGRAEAFF. The V call is TRBV19, the J call TRBJ1-1; no clear D. V lost 6 bases and J lost 6, with 17 bases in between. The CDR3 is made up of 14 amino acids. Germline V lookup: CDR1 LNHDA, CDR2 SQIVND (reference sequence).

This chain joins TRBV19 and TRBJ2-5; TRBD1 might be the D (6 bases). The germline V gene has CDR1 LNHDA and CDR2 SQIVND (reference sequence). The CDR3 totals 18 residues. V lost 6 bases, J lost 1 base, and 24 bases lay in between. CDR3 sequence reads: CASSPNRVLSLGQETQYF. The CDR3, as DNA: TGTGCCAGTAGCCCGAACAGGGTGTTGTCGTTGGGCCAAGAGACCCAGTACTTC.

The CDR3 sequence: CASSNELSYTF. DNA of the CDR3: TGTGCCAGCAGTAACGAACTGAGCTACACCTTC. This chain uses TRBV6-5 with TRBJ1-2; no clear D. Per the germline V gene, CDR1 is MNHEY and CDR2 is SVGAGI. The CDR3 length is 11 residues. Trimming stripped 5 bases from V and 9 bases from J, with 10 bases between.

The CDR3 DNA reads as TGTGCCAGCACTTGGACGGGGACTGAAGCTTTCTTT. It encodes CASTWTGTEAFF. The chain is built from TRBV2 and TRBJ1-1, with D hard to call. The V end was cut by 7 bases, the J end by 5 bases, with 11 bases between. The CDR3 is 12 amino acids. Germline V gives CDR1 SNHLY, CDR2 FYNNEI.

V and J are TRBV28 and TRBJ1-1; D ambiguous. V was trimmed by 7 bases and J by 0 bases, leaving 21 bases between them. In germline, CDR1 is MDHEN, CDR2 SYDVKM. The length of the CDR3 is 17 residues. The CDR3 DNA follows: TGTGCCAGCACCCACCCCCGCGGGAGTGAATTGAACACTGAAGCTTTCTTT. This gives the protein CASTHPRGSELNTEAFF.

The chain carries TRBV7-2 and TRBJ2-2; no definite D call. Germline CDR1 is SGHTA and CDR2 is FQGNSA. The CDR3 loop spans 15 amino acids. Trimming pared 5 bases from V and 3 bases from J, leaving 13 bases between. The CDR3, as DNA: TGTGCCAGCAGCGTACGACACCGTGACACCGGGGAGCTGTTTTTT. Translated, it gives CASSVRHRDTGELFF.

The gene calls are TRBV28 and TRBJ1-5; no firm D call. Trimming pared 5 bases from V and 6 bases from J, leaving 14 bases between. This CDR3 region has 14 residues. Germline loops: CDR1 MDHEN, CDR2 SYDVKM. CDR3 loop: CASSLVPRVQPQHF. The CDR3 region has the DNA TGTGCCAGCAGTCTAGTCCCGCGCGTTCAGCCCCAGCATTTT.

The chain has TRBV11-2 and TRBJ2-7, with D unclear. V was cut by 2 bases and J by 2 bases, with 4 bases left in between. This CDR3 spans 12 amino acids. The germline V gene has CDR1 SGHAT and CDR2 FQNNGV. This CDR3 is CASSLRAYEQYF. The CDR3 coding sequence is TGTGCCAGCAGCTTACGTGCCTACGAGCAGTACTTC.

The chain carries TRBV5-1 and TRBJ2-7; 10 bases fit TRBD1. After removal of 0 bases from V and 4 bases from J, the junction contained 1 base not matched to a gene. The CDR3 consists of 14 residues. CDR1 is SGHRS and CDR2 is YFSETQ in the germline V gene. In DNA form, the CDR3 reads TGCGCCAGCAGCTTGGGACAGGGGGCGTACGAGCAGTACTTC. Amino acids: CASSLGQGAYEQYF.

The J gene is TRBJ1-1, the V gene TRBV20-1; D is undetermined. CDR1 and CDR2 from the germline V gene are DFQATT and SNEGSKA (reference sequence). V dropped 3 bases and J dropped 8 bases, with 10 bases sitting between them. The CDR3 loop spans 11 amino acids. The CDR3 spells CSASWGEEAFF. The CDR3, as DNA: TGCAGTGCTAGTTGGGGAGAGGAAGCTTTCTTT.

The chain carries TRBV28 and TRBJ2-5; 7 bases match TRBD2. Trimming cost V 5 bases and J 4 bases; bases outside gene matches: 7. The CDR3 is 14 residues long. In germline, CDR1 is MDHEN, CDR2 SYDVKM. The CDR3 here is CASSGRGGGETQYF. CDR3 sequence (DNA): TGTGCCAGCAGTGGCCGCGGGGGAGGAGAGACCCAGTACTTC. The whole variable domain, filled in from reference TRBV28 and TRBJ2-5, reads DVKVTQSSRYLVKRTGEKVFLECVQDMDHENMFWYRQDPGLGLRLIYFSYDVKMKEKGDIPEGYSVSREKKERFSLILESASTNQTSMYLCASSGRGGGETQYFGPGTRLLVL.